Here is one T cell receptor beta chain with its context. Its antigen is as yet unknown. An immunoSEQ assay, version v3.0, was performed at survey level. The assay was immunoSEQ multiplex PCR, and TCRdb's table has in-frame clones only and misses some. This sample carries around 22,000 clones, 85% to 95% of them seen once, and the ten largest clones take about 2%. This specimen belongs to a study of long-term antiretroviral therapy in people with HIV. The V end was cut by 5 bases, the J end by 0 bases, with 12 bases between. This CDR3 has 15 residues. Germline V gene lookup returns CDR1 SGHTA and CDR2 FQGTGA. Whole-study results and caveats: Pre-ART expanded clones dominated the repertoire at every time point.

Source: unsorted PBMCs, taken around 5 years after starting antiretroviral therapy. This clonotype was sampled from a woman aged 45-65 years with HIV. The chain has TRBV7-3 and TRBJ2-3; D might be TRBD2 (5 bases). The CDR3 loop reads CASSPGVASTDTQYF. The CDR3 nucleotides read TGTGCCAGCAGCCCCGGGGTGGCTAGCACAGATACGCAGTATTTT.